Each of the 27 T cell receptor beta chains below was sequenced from the same sample in a study of T cells after yellow fever vaccination. TCRdb recomputed calls from the 5' RACE reads with MiXCR, one row per CDR3 protein. This table holds 300,000 or so distinct CDR3 sequences, 3% to 4.5% found once. The starting material was PBMCs, obtained 5 days after the yellow fever booster vaccination. The receptor set was obtained from a man between 18 and 29 years old who received the YFV17D yellow fever vaccine.

The chain carries TRBV9 and TRBJ2-3; a possible D gene is TRBD2 (6 bases). Germline V gene lookup returns CDR1 SGDLS and CDR2 YYNGEE. The CDR3 has 14 residues. V lost 1 base and J 4 bases, leaving 10 bases between the germline ends. This CDR3 reads CASSVSWGADTQYF. The CDR3 DNA is TGTGCCAGCAGCGTATCTTGGGGGGCAGATACGCAGTATTTT.

There are many counts of this clonotype. This rearrangement joins TRBV27 to TRBJ1-6; TRBD1 aligns across 7 bases. The CDR3 has 14 amino acids. The V gene end was trimmed by 3 bases and the J gene end by 7 bases; junction bases not matched to a gene: 3. The germline V gene encodes CDR1 MNHEY and CDR2 SMNVEV (reference sequence). CDR3 sequence (DNA): TGTGCCAGCAGTTTCCAGGGACAGAATTCACCCCTCCACTTT. Protein: CASSFQGQNSPLHF.

The J gene is TRBJ2-5, the V gene TRBV3-1, with 13 positions matching TRBD2. Losses at the gene ends were 4 bases for V and 7 bases for J; bases not matched to a gene: 12. Germline assignment: CDR1 LGHDT and CDR2 YNNKEL (reference sequence). The CDR3 contains 17 residues. The CDR3 loop reads CASSRPGLAGSWGTQYF. CDR3 nucleotides: TGTGCCAGCAGCCGACCGGGACTAGCGGGGTCTTGGGGGACCCAGTACTTC.

CDR3 region: CASSLTFPAGVGVNEQFF. The CDR3 bases are TGTGCCAGCAGCTTAACGTTTCCAGCGGGGGTTGGGGTAAATGAGCAGTTCTTC. The rearrangement links TRBV7-3 to TRBJ2-1; 8 bases are a match to TRBD2. This CDR3 has 18 amino acids. Germline-derived CDR1 and CDR2 are SGHTA and FQGTGA. V lost 0 bases to trimming and J lost 7 bases; unmatched junction nucleotides: 14. Drawing the rest from reference TRBV7-3 and TRBJ2-1, the complete variable domain is GAGVSQTPSNKVTEKGKYVELRCDPISGHTALYWYRQSLGQGPEFLIYFQGTGAADDSGLPNDRFFAVRPEGSVSTLKIQRTERGDSAVYLCASSLTFPAGVGVNEQFFGPGTRLTVL.

The chain uses TRBV5-4 and TRBJ1-4, with a possible D match to TRBD1 (5 bases). Germline V gene sequence: CDR1 SGHNT, CDR2 YYREEE (reference sequence). This CDR3 has 15 amino acids. The V end lost 3 bases, the J end lost 5 bases, and 14 bases lay between the germline ends. DNA of the CDR3: TGTGCCAGCAGCTCTGCAGGGCAGGGCAATGAAAAACTGTTTTTT. Translated: CASSSAGQGNEKLFF.

This clonotype turned up a few times. The J gene is TRBJ2-2, the V gene TRBV20-1; possibly TRBD2 for D (6 bases). The length of the CDR3 is 14 residues. The V end was cut by 1 base, the J end by 4 bases, with 10 bases between. Germline CDR1 reads DFQATT; CDR2 reads SNEGSKA (reference sequence). CDR3 residues: CSARVQEGTGELFF. CDR3 sequence (DNA): TGCAGTGCTAGAGTGCAGGAGGGCACCGGGGAGCTGTTTTTT.

This clonotype was observed at least ten times. The chain joins TRBV10-1 to TRBJ1-1; unclear D gene. The CDR3 is 13 amino acids. The V gene's germline CDR1 is WNHNN and CDR2 SYGVQD (reference sequence). V was cut by 1 base and J by 5 bases, with 8 bases left in between. CDR3 loop: CASSEWTGTEAFF. DNA for the CDR3: TGCGCCAGCAGTGAGTGGACTGGAACTGAAGCTTTCTTT.

In this sample, this clonotype turned up many times. CDR3 in amino acids: CSVWWGGGTEAFF. CDR3 DNA: TGCAGCGTTTGGTGGGGCGGGGGCACTGAAGCTTTCTTT. V gene TRBV29-1 combines with J gene TRBJ1-1, with D possibly being TRBD1 (5 bases). V was clipped by 5 bases and J by 4 bases, with 14 bases between them. This CDR3 comprises 13 residues. The germline V gene has CDR1 SQVTM and CDR2 ANQGSEA.

This clonotype was observed a few times. The chain combines TRBV7-9 with TRBJ2-7; 9 nucleotides line up with TRBD1. V lost 2 bases to trimming and J lost 4 bases; unmatched junction nucleotides: 6. CDR1 and CDR2 (germline): SEHNR, FQNEAQ (reference sequence). CDR3 length: 15 residues. DNA for the CDR3: TGTGCCAGCAGCTTATTGACAGGGGGTTCTTACGAGCAGTACGTC. This sequence encodes CASSLLTGGSYEQYV.

This chain uses TRBV20-1 with TRBJ2-1; D possibly uses TRBD1 or TRBD2 (5 bases each). The V end was cut by 6 bases, the J end by 8 bases, with 14 bases between. This CDR3 is built from 12 residues. CDR1 is DFQATT, CDR2 SNEGSKA, per germline (reference sequence). The CDR3 DNA follows: TGCAGTGCGACCGCCCGGGGCTATGAGCAGTTCTTC. It encodes CSATARGYEQFF.

This clonotype was counted ten times or more. The chain recombines TRBV5-1 with TRBJ1-1; unclear D gene. The CDR3 runs 11 residues. The V and J ends lost 0 bases and 7 bases respectively, with 4 bases between them. Germline assignment: CDR1 SGHRS and CDR2 YFSETQ. The CDR3 DNA reads TGCGCCAGCAGCTTGGAGGGTGAAGCTTTCTTT. Translated, it gives CASSLEGEAFF.

V is TRBV11-2 and J is TRBJ1-2; 9 positions match TRBD1. This CDR3 is 15 amino acids long. With 8 bases clipped from V and 4 bases from J, the junction kept 11 bases outside the gene matches. Germline V CDR1 and CDR2: SGHAT, FQNNGV. DNA for the CDR3: TGTGCCAGCTTAGACCGGGACAGGGCCCTCTATGGCTACACCTTC. It codes for CASLDRDRALYGYTF. Filled out from reference TRBV11-2 and TRBJ1-2, the complete variable domain reads EAGVAQSPRYKIIEKRQSVAFWCNPISGHATLYWYQQILGQGPKLLIQFQNNGVVDDSQLPKDRFSAERLKGVDSTLKIQPAKLEDSAVYLCASLDRDRALYGYTFGSGTRLTVV.

This clonotype was counted at least ten times. The chain has TRBV29-1 and TRBJ2-7, with 7 bases aligning to TRBD2. Germline V gene data show CDR1 as SQVTM and CDR2 as ANQGSEA. The CDR3 has 12 residues. Germline trimming cut 4 bases from V and 6 bases from J; bases unmatched to any gene: 6. This CDR3 is CSVGGPGGEQYV. The CDR3 DNA follows: TGCAGCGTTGGCGGTCCGGGGGGCGAGCAGTACGTC.

The chain combines TRBV15 with TRBJ1-6, with D hard to call. Trimming removed 5 bases at V and 4 bases at J, with 15 bases between. The CDR3 is 16 amino acids. Germline V CDR1 and CDR2: LNHNV, YYDKDF (reference sequence). Here the CDR3 reads CATSDPRATYNSPLHF. In DNA form, the CDR3 reads TGTGCCACCAGCGATCCTCGGGCTACTTATAATTCACCCCTCCACTTT.

This clonotype occurred a few times. The chain joins TRBV25-1 to TRBJ2-3; the D gene is possibly TRBD2 (7 bases). Germline V lookup: CDR1 MGHDK, CDR2 SYGVNS. The CDR3 length is 14 residues. The V and J ends lost 7 bases and 2 bases respectively, with 13 bases between them. CDR3 protein: CASTRGAYTDTQYF. CDR3 nucleotides: TGTGCCAGCACCCGGGGGGCATACACAGATACGCAGTATTTT.

This clonotype was picked up a small number of times. The V gene is TRBV20-1, the J gene TRBJ2-3; D might be TRBD2 (5 bases). CDR1 and CDR2 from the germline V gene are DFQATT and SNEGSKA (reference sequence). This CDR3 comprises 11 residues. This CDR3 reads CSLALSDTQYF. The DNA for the CDR3 is TGCAGCCTAGCTCTTTCGGATACGCAGTATTTT.

The sample holds many counts of this clonotype. The chain couples TRBV5-1 to TRBJ2-2, with D possibly matching TRBD2 (5 bases). Germline V gene lookup returns CDR1 SGHRS and CDR2 YFSETQ. Trimming removed 0 bases from V and 6 bases from J, with 12 bases in between. The CDR3 runs 15 residues. The CDR3 is CASSLDPGLAGELFF. The CDR3 DNA reads TGCGCCAGCAGCTTGGACCCGGGATTGGCCGGGGAGCTGTTTTTT.

At least ten counts were recorded for this clonotype. The V and J genes are TRBV10-2 and TRBJ2-3; D tentatively fits TRBD1 or TRBD2 (6 bases each). The germline V gene has CDR1 WSHSY and CDR2 SAAADI. V was cut by 7 bases and J by 3 bases, with 23 bases left in between. This CDR3 has 17 residues. CDR3 DNA sequence: TGCGCCAGCACCGCTCTTTTTGGGGGGCAACGGACAGATACGCAGTATTTT. Residues: CASTALFGGQRTDTQYF.

This chain joins TRBV19 and TRBJ2-3; tentatively, D is TRBD1 or TRBD2 (5 bases each). This CDR3 contains 14 residues. Trimming removed 5 bases from V and 3 bases from J, with 12 bases in between. CDR1 and CDR2 (germline): LNHDA, SQIVND (reference sequence). In DNA, the CDR3 is TGTGCCAGTAGTTACAGGTGGGGGACAGATACGCAGTATTTT. Its translation is CASSYRWGTDTQYF.

The chain links TRBV20-1 to TRBJ2-7; D not certain. Germline lookup yields CDR1 DFQATT and CDR2 SNEGSKA (reference sequence). The V and J ends lost 2 bases and 0 bases respectively, with 8 bases between them. This CDR3 has 13 amino acids. The CDR3, as DNA: TGCAGTGCTAGACCACGGTACTCCTACGAGCAGTACGTC. This encodes CSARPRYSYEQYV.

This clonotype occurred a few times. The rearrangement joins TRBV20-1 to TRBJ1-1; TRBD1 matches 7 bases. V lost 5 bases, J lost 1 base, and 1 base stayed unmatched. Germline V gene sequence: CDR1 DFQATT, CDR2 SNEGSKA (reference sequence). CDR3 length: 12 amino acids. CDR3 coding DNA: TGCAGTGCTCGGGACAGGAACACTGAAGCTTTCTTT. It encodes CSARDRNTEAFF.

The chain uses TRBV2 and TRBJ2-1; the D is unclear. CDR1 and CDR2 from the germline V gene are SNHLY and FYNNEI. CDR3 size: 13 residues. V lost 3 bases to trimming and J lost 5 bases, with 8 bases between them. The CDR3 here is CASSDNRDNEQFF. As DNA, the CDR3 is TGTGCCAGCAGTGATAATAGGGACAATGAGCAGTTCTTC.

The chain links TRBV11-2 to TRBJ2-1; D may match TRBD1 or TRBD2 (5 bases each). Looked up from germline, CDR1 is SGHAT and CDR2 is FQNNGV. Trimming removed 2 bases from V and 9 bases from J, with 17 bases in between. The CDR3 is 15 residues long. The CDR3 spells CASSLIRGEGSEQFF. The CDR3 bases are TGTGCCAGCAGCTTAATCCGGGGAGAGGGGAGTGAGCAGTTCTTC.

This clonotype was seen ten or more times. V gene TRBV27 combines with J gene TRBJ2-1; tentatively, D is TRBD1 (5 bases). From germline, CDR1 is MNHEY and CDR2 SMNVEV (reference sequence). CDR3 length equals 11 residues. V was cut by 7 bases and J by 13 bases, with 14 bases left in between. CDR3 DNA sequence: TGTGCCAGCAACCTAGGGGAACCTCAGTTCTTC. Translated, it gives CASNLGEPQFF.

The chain couples TRBV7-9 to TRBJ1-3; no firm D call. This CDR3 is built from 14 residues. Germline V gives CDR1 SEHNR, CDR2 FQNEAQ (reference sequence). Trimming took 0 bases from V and 0 from J, leaving 3 bases between them. The CDR3 DNA reads as TGTGCCAGCAGCTTAGCCCGCTCTGGAAACACCATATATTTT. Translation: CASSLARSGNTIYF.

This clonotype turned up a few times. V is TRBV12-3 or TRBV12-4 and J is TRBJ2-7; D not resolved. The ends were cut back, 9 bases at V and 4 bases at J, with 13 bases in the middle. The CDR3 covers 12 residues. This CDR3 reads CARGSTWYEQYV. DNA for the CDR3: TGTGCCAGAGGAAGTACTTGGTACGAGCAGTACGTC.

This clonotype occurred a few times. This rearrangement joins TRBV15 to TRBJ2-6; 10 nucleotides align to TRBD1. The length of the CDR3 is 16 residues. Germline values: CDR1 LNHNV, CDR2 YYDKDF (reference sequence). Losses at the gene ends were 4 bases for V and 2 bases for J; bases not matched to a gene: 2. In nucleotides, the CDR3 is TGTGCCACCAGCAAGACAGGGGGCACTGGGGCCAACGTCCTGACTTTC. Protein product: CATSKTGGTGANVLTF.